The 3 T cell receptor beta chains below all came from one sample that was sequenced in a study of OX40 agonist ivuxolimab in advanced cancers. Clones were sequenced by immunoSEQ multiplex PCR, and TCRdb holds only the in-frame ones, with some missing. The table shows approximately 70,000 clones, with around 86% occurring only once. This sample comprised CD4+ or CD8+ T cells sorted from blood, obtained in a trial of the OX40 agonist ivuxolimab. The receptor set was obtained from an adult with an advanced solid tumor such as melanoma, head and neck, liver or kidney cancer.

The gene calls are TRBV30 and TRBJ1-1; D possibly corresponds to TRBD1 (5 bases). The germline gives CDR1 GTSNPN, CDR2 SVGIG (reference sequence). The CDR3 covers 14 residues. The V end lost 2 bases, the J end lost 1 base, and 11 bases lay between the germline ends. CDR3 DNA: TGTGCCTGGAGTTATCGGGGGACGAACACTGAAGCTTTCTTT. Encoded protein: CAWSYRGTNTEAFF.

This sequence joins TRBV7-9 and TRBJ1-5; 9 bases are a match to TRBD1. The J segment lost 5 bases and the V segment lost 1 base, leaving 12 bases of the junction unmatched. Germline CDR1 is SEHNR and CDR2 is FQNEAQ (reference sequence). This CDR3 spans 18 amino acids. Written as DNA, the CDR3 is TGTGCCAGCAGCTTAGTTTTAAGGGACAGGGCCGAAGATCAGCCCCAGCATTTT. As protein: CASSLVLRDRAEDQPQHF.

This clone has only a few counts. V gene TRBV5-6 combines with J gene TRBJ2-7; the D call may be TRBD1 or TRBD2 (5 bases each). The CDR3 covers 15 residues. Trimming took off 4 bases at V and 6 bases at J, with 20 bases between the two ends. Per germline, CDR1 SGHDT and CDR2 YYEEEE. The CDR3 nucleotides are TGTGCCAGCAGCCTCCTAACGGGACCCTTTTCCGAGCAGTACTTC. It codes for CASSLLTGPFSEQYF.